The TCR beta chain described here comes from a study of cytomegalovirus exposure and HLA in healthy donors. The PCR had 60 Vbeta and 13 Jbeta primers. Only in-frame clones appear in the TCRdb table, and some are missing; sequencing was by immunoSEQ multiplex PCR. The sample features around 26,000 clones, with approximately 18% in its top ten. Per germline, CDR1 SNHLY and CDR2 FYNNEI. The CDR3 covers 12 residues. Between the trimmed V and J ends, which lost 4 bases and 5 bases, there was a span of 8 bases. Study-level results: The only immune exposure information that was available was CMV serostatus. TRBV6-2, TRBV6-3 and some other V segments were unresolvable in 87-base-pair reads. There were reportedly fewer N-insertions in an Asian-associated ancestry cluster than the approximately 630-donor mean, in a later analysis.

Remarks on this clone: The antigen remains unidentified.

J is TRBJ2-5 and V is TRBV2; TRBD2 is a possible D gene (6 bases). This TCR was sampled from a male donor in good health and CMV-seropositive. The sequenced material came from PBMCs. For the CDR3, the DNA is TGTGCCAGCAGTGGCGGGATGGAGACCCAGTACTTC. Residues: CASSGGMETQYF.